The text below deals with one T cell receptor beta chain. Clones were sequenced by immunoSEQ multiplex PCR, and TCRdb holds only the in-frame ones, with some missing. The sample lists under 130,000 clones; around 89% were seen once. This entry belongs to a study of control samples from healthy donors and cancer patients. This CDR3 contains 11 residues. CDR1 is MNHEY, CDR2 SVGAGI, per germline. Trimming removed 4 bases from V and 11 bases from J, with 11 bases in between. This chain joins TRBV6-5 and TRBJ1-1; D is unclear. The sequenced sample consisted of PBMCs. This clonotype originated in a man aged 60 to 69 with lung cancer. CDR3 in DNA: TGTGCCAGCAGTTCGAACGCGGCTGCTTTCTTT. This gives the protein CASSSNAAAFF.